The clone carrying this T cell receptor (beta chain) was recorded many times. The antigen is not known. Time point in this sample: sample taken at primary tumor resection. Unsorted whole RNA samples from tumor, nontumor lung or frozen PBMC were sequenced. The roughly 68 donors had untreated early-stage non-small cell lung cancer. Every TCR cDNA molecule carried a tag that served as a unique molecular identifier. Using its own MiXCR run on the 5' RACE reads, TCRdb lists one record per CDR3 protein. There are around 19,000 distinct CDR3 sequences in the sample; around 19% occur only once, and around 15% lies in the top ten. The data originate from a study of spatial heterogeneity in lung cancer. Study-wide context: Across the raw uncorrected reads, a unique TCR and UMI combination was observed, on average, more than ten times.

Points from the study as a whole: Blood contained ubiquitous expanded tumor TCRs more at resection than at follow-up.

This CDR3 region has 15 residues. Germline values: CDR1 SGDLS, CDR2 YYNGEE. V dropped 2 bases and J dropped 10; count of bases not matched to a gene: 12. The sequence derives from a male donor with early-stage non-small cell lung cancer. The chain recombines TRBV9 with TRBJ2-1; the match to TRBD2 covers 7 bases. Sequencing was performed on PBMCs, taken at surgery. The CDR3 sequence is CASSVVLAGSGEQFF. Here the CDR3 DNA reads TGTGCCAGCAGCGTCGTACTAGCAGGTAGCGGGGAGCAGTTCTTC.